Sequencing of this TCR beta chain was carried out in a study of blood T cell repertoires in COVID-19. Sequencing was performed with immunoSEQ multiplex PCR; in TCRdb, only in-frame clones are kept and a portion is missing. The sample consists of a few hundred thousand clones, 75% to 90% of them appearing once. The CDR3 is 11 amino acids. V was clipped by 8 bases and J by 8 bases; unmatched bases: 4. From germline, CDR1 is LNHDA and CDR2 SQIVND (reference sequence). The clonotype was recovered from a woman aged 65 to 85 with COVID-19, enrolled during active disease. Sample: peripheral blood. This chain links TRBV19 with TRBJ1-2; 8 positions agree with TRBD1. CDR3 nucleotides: TGTGCCAGTGGACAGGGCAAGGGCTACACCTTC. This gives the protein CASGQGKGYTF.